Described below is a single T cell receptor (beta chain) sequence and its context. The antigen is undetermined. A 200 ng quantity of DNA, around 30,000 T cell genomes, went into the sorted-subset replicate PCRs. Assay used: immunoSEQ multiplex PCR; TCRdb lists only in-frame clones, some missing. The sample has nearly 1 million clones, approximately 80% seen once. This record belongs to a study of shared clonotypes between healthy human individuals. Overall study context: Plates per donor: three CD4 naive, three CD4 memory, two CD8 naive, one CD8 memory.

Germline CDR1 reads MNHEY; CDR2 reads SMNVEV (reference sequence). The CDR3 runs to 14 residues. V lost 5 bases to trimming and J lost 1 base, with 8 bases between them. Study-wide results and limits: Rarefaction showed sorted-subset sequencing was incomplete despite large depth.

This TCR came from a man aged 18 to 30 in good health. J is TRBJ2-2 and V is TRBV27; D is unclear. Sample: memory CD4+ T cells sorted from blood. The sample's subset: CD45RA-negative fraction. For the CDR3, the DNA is TGTGCCAGCAGTCCCCTGCGGAACACCGGGGAGCTGTTTTTT. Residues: CASSPLRNTGELFF.